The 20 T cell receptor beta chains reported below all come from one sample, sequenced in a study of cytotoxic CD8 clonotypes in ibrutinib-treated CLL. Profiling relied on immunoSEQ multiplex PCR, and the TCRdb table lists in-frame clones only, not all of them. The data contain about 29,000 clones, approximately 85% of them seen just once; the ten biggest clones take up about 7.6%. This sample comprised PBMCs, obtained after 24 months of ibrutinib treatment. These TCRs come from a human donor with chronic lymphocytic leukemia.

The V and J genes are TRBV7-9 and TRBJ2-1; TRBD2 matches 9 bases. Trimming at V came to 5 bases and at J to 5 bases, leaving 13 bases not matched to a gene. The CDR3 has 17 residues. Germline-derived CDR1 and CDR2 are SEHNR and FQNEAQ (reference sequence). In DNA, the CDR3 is TGTGCCAGCAGCCCTTCTTGGTTAGCGGGGGCAAACAATGAGCAGTTCTTC. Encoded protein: CASSPSWLAGANNEQFF.

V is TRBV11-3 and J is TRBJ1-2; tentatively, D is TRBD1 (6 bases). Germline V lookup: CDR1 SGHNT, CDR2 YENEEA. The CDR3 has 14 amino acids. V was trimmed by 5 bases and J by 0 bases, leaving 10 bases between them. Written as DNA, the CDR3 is TGTGCCAGCAGCCCGGACAGAGCTAACTATGGCTACACCTTC. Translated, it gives CASSPDRANYGYTF. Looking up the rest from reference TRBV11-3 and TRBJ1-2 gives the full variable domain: EAGVVQSPRYKIIEKKQPVAFWCNPISGHNTLYWYLQNLGQGPELLIRYENEEAVDDSQLPKDRFSAERLKGVDSTLKIQPAELGDSAVYLCASSPDRANYGYTFGSGTRLTVV.

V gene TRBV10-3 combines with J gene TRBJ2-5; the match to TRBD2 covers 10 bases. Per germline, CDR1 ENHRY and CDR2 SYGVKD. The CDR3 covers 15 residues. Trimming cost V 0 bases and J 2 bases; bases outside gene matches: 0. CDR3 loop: CAISESTSGQETQYF. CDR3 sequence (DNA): TGTGCCATCAGTGAGTCGACTAGCGGGCAAGAGACCCAGTACTTC.

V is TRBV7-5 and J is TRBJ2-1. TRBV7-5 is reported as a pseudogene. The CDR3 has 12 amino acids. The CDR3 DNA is TGTGCCAGAAGCCGGACCTCCAATGAGCAGTTCTTC. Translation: CARSRTSNEQFF.

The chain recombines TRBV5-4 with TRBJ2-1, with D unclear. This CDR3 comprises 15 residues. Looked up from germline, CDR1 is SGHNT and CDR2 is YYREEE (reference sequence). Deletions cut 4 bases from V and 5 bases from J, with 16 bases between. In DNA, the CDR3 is TGTGCCAGCAGCCTTTGGCCTACCCGTAACAATGAGCAGTTCTTC. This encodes CASSLWPTRNNEQFF.

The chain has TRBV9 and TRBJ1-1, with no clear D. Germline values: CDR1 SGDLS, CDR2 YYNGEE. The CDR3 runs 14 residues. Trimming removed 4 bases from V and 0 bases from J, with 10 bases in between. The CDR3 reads CASSPNTMNTEAFF. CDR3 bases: TGTGCCAGCAGCCCCAACACCATGAACACTGAAGCTTTCTTT.

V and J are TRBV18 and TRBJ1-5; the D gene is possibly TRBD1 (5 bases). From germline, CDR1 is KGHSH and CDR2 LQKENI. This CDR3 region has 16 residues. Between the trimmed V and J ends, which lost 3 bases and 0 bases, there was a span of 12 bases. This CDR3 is CASSPSIGTSNQPQHF. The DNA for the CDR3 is TGTGCCAGCTCACCTTCGATCGGGACTAGCAATCAGCCCCAGCATTTT.

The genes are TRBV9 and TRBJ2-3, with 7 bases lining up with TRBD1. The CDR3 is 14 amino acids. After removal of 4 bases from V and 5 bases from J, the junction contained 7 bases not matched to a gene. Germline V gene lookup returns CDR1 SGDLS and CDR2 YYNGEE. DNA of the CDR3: TGTGCCAGCAGCAACCGACAGGGAATAGATACGCAGTATTTT. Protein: CASSNRQGIDTQYF. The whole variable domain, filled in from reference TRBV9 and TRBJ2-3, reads DSGVTQTPKHLITATGQRVTLRCSPRSGDLSVYWYQQSLDQGLQFLIQYYNGEERAKGNILERFSAQQFPDLHSELNLSSLELGDSALYFCASSNRQGIDTQYFGPGTRLTVL.

CDR3 coding DNA: TGTGCCAGCAGCCGACTAGCGGGGGGCCATAACACCGGGGAGCTGTTTTTT. Translation gives CASSRLAGGHNTGELFF. This chain joins TRBV7-3 and TRBJ2-2; 13 bases line up with TRBD2. The CDR3 runs to 17 residues. V was pared by 5 bases and J by 2 bases, with 5 bases of the junction left unmatched. Germline lookup yields CDR1 SGHTA and CDR2 FQGTGA.

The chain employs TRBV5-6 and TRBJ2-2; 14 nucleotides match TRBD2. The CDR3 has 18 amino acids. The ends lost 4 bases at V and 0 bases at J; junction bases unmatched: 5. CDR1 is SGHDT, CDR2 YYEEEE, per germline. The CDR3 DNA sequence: TGTGCCAGCAGCACTGGACTAGCGGGGGGTACGAACACCGGGGAGCTGTTTTTT. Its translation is CASSTGLAGGTNTGELFF.

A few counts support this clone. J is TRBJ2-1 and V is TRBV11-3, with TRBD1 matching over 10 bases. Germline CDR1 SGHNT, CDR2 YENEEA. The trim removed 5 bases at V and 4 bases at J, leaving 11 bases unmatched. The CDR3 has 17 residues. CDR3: CASSPRVGTGDYNEQFF. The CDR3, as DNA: TGTGCCAGCAGCCCCAGGGTCGGGACAGGGGATTACAATGAGCAGTTCTTC.

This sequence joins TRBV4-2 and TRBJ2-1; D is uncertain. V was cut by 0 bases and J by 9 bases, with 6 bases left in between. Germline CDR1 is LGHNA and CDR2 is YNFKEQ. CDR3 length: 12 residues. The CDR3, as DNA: TGTGCCAGCAGCCAAGATCGCGGTGAGCAGTTCTTC. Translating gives CASSQDRGEQFF.

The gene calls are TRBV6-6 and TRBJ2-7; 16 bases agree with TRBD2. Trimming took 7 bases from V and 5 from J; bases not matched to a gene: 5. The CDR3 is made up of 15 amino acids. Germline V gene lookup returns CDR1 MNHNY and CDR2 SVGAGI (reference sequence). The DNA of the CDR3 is TGTGCCAGCACTCAGGGACTAGCGGGGGGGCACGAGCAGTACTTC. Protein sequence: CASTQGLAGGHEQYF.

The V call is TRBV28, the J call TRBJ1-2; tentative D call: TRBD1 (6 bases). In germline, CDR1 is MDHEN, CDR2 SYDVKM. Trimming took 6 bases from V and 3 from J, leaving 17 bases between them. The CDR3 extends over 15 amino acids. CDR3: CASRVPDGQHYGYTF. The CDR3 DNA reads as TGTGCCAGCAGAGTACCAGATGGACAGCACTATGGCTACACCTTC.

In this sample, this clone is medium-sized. The CDR3 sequence is CASRGGGDTDTQYF. The CDR3 region has the DNA TGTGCCAGCAGGGGGGGCGGGGACACAGATACGCAGTATTTT. The chain couples TRBV6-1 to TRBJ2-3; D might be TRBD1 or TRBD2, each matching 6 bases. This CDR3 comprises 14 residues. Germline V gene sequence: CDR1 MNHNS, CDR2 SASEGT. Trimming shortened V by 6 bases and J by 2 bases, and 12 bases separated the two germline ends.

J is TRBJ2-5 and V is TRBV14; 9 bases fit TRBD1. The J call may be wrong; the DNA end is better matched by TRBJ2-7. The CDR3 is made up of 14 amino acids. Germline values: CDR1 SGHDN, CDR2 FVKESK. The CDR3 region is CASSPGTGFHEQYF. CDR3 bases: TGTGCCAGCAGCCCCGGGACAGGGTTCCACGAGCAGTACTTC.

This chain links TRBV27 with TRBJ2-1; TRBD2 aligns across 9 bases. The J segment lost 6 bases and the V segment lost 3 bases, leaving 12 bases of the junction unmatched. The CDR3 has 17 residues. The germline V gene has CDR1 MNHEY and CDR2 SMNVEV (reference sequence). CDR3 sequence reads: CASSLNPGTSFSNEQFF. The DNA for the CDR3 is TGTGCCAGCAGTTTGAACCCTGGGACTAGCTTTTCCAATGAGCAGTTCTTC.

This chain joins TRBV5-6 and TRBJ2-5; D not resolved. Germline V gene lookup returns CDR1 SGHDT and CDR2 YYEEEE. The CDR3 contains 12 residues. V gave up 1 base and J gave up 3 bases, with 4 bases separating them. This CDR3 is CASSLIEETQYF. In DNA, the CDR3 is TGTGCCAGCAGCTTGATAGAAGAGACCCAGTACTTC.

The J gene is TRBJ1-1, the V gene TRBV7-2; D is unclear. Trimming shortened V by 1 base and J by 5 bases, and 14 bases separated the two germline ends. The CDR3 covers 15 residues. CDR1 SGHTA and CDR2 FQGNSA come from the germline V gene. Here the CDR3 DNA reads TGTGCCAGCAGCTTAGATCTGGGAGGTTGGACTGAAGCTTTCTTT. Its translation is CASSLDLGGWTEAFF.

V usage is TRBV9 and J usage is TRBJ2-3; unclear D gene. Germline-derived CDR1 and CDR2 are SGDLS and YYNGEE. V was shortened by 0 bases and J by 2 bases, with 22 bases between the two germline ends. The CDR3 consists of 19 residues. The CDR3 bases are TGTGCCAGCAGCGTAGCTGTCCCCAGCAACCTGAGGAACACAGATACGCAGTATTTT. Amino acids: CASSVAVPSNLRNTDTQYF.